This T cell receptor (beta chain) came from a study of somatic mutations in cytotoxic T cells in rheumatoid arthritis. Flow cytometry served to check the purity of CD4+ and CD8+ cells, which were isolated by positive magnetic bead selection. Within the sample, this clone is large. Its specificity is not known. TCRdb's copy holds only in-frame clones and misses some; the assay was immunoSEQ multiplex PCR. The table records nearly 11,000 clones, around four fifths of them present only once. CDR1 and CDR2 from the germline V gene are SEHNR and FQNEAQ (reference sequence). V was cut by 5 bases and J by 3 bases, with 8 bases left in between. The CDR3 spans 12 residues. Findings and limits, study-wide: Patients with a largest CD8+ clone exceeding 20% of CD8+ cells numbered about an eighth of the roughly 60. CD8+ clonality rose with age in rheumatoid arthritis patients, unlike in healthy controls.

This receptor was taken from an older woman with rheumatoid arthritis. Sequences were obtained from CD8+ T cells sorted from blood. This chain connects TRBV7-9 to TRBJ2-7; perhaps TRBD2 as D (6 bases). The CDR3 bases are TGTGCCAGCAGCCGCGGGGTCTACGAGCAGTACTTC. Its translation: CASSRGVYEQYF.